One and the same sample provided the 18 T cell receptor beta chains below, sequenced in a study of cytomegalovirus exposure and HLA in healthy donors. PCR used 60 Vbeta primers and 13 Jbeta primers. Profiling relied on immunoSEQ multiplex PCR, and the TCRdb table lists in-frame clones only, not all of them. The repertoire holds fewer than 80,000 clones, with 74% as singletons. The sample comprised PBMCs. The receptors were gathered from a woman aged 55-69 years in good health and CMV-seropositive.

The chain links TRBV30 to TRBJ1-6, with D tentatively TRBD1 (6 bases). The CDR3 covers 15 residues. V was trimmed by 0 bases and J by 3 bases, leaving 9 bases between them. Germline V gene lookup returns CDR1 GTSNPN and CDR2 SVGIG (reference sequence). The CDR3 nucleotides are TGTGCCTGGAGTGTTTTGACAGGCTATAATTCACCCCTCCACTTT. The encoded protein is CAWSVLTGYNSPLHF. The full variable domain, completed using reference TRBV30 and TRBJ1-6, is SQTIHQWPATLVQPVGSPLSLECTVEGTSNPNLYWYRQAAGRGLQLLFYSVGIGQISSEVPQNLSASRPQDRQFILSSKKLLLSDSGFYLCAWSVLTGYNSPLHFGNGTRLTVT.

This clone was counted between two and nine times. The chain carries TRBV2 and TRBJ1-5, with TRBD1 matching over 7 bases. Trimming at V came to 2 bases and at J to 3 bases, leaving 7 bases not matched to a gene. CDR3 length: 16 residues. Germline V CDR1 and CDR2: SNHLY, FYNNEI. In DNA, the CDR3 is TGTGCCAGCAGTGAAAGGACAGGCAATGTCAATCAGCCCCAGCATTTT. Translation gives CASSERTGNVNQPQHF. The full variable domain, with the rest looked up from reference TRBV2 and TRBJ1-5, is EPEVTQTPSHQVTQMGQEVILRCVPISNHLYFYWYRQILGQKVEFLVSFYNNEISEKSEIFDDQFSVERPDGSNFTLKIRSTKLEDSAMYFCASSERTGNVNQPQHFGDGTRLSIL.

CDR3 DNA sequence: TGTGCCAGCAGACGGTCGATGAATTCACCCCTCCACTTT. Residues: CASRRSMNSPLHF. V usage is TRBV6-5 and J usage is TRBJ1-6; D is unclear. Germline V lookup: CDR1 MNHEY, CDR2 SVGAGI. The length of the CDR3 is 13 residues. V was trimmed by 6 bases and J by 7 bases, leaving 10 bases between them.

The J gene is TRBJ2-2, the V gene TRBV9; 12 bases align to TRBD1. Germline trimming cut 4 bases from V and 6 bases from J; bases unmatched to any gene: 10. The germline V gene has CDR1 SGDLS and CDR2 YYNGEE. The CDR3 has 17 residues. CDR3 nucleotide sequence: TGTGCCAGCAGCACTATAGCCGGGACAGGGGGCTCCGGGGAGCTGTTTTTT. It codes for CASSTIAGTGGSGELFF.

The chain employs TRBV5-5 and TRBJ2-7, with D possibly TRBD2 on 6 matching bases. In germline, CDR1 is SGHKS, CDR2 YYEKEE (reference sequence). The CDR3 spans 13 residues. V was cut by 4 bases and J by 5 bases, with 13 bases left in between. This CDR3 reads CASSDLWGDEQYF. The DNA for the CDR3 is TGTGCCAGCAGCGACCTTTGGGGGGACGAGCAGTACTTC.

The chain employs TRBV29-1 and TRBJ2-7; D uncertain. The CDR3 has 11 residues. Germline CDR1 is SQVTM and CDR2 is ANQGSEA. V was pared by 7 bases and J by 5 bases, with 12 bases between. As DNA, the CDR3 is TGCAGCGCCCGGAGAGATAACGAGCAGTACTTC. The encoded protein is CSARRDNEQYF.

The CDR3 spells CSVGLAGSTDTQYF. The DNA for the CDR3 is TGCAGCGTAGGACTAGCGGGAAGCACAGATACGCAGTATTTT. J is TRBJ2-3 and V is TRBV29-1; 12 nucleotides match TRBD2. Germline V gene sequence: CDR1 SQVTM, CDR2 ANQGSEA. The ends lost 6 bases at V and 0 bases at J; junction bases unmatched: 1. CDR3 length: 14 residues.

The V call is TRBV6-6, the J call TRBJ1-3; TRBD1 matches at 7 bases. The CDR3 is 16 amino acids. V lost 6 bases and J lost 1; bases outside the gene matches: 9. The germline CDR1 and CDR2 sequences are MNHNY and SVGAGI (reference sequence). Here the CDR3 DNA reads TGTGCCAGCAGGGGGGACAGTAAACTGTCTGGAAACACCATATATTTT. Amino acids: CASRGDSKLSGNTIYF.

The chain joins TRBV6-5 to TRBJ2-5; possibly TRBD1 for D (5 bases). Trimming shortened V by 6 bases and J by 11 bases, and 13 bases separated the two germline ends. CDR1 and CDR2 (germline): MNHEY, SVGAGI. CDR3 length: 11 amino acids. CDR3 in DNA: TGTGCCAGCAGCTCAGGGTTAGAGCAGTACTTC. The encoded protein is CASSSGLEQYF.

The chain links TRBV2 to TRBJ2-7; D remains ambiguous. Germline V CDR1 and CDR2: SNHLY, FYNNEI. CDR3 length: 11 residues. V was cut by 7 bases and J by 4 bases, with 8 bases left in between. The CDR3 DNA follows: TGTGCCAGCAAGCCCGAATACGAGCAGTACTTC. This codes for CASKPEYEQYF.

CDR3 DNA sequence: TGTGCCTGGAGTACCGGGGGTTGGTCACCCCTCCACTTT. Translating it yields CAWSTGGWSPLHF. The chain has TRBV30 and TRBJ1-6; D is perhaps TRBD1 (5 bases). This CDR3 has 13 residues. V lost 2 bases, J lost 10 bases, and 12 bases lay in between. The germline V gene has CDR1 GTSNPN and CDR2 SVGIG (reference sequence).

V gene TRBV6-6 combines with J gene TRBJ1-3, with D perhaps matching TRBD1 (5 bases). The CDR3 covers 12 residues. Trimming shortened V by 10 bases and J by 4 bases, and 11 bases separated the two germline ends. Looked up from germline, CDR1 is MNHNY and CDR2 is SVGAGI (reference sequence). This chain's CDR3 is CAIRDSGNTIYF. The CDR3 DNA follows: TGTGCCATCAGGGACTCCGGAAACACCATATATTTT.

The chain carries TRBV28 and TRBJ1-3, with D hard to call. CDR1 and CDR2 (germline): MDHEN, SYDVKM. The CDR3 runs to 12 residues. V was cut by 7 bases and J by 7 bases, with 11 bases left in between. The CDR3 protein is CASTIPGNTIYF. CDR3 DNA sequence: TGTGCCAGCACAATCCCGGGGAACACCATATATTTT.

For the CDR3, the DNA is TGTGCCAGCAGCGCTCAGGGGTACGAGCAGTACTTC. Encoded protein: CASSAQGYEQYF. The chain employs TRBV14 and TRBJ2-7, with D possibly TRBD1 on 6 matching bases. Germline V gene data show CDR1 as SGHDN and CDR2 as FVKESK. The CDR3 is made up of 12 amino acids. V lost 5 bases and J 4 bases, leaving 9 bases between the germline ends. The variable domain in full, completed from reference TRBV14 and TRBJ2-7, reads EAGVTQFPSHSVIEKGQTVTLRCDPISGHDNLYWYRRVMGKEIKFLLHFVKESKQDESGMPNNRFLAERTGGTYSTLKVQPAELEDSGVYFCASSAQGYEQYFGPGTRLTVT.

In DNA, the CDR3 is TGTGCCAGCAGCCCCCAGCGGGGGGGCCTTGGAAATCAGCCCCAGCATTTT. Translation gives CASSPQRGGLGNQPQHF. The chain links TRBV5-8 to TRBJ1-5; perhaps TRBD1 as D (6 bases). CDR3 length: 17 amino acids. From germline, CDR1 is SGHTS and CDR2 YDEGEE. V was clipped by 4 bases and J by 4 bases, with 21 bases between them.

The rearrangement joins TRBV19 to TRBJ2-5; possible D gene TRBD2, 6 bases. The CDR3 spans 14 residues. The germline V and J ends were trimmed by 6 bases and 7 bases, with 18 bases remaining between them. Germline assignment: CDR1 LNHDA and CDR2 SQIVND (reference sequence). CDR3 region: CASSPSSALGTQYF. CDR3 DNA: TGTGCCAGTAGCCCTTCTAGCGCCCTCGGGACCCAGTACTTC.

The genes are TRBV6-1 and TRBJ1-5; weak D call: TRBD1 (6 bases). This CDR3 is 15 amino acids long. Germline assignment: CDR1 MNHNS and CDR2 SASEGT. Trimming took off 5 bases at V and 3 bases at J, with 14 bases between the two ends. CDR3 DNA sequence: TGTGCCAGCAGTAGGACAGTGGAACCCAATCAGCCCCAGCATTTT. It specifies CASSRTVEPNQPQHF.

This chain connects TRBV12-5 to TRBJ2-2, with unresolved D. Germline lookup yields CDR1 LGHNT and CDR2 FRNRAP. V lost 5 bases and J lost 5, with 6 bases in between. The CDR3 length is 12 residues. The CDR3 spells CASGRETGELFF. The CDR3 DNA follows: TGTGCTAGTGGTCGCGAAACCGGGGAGCTGTTTTTT.